Below, 12 T cell receptor beta chains from the same sample are listed, as sequenced in a study of neurological immune-mediated disorders. Each CDR3 protein gets one entry after TCRdb re-called the 5' RACE reads with MiXCR. The table shows under 100,000 distinct CDR3 sequences, with roughly 13% occurring only once. As to time point: longitudinal time-point 2. The sequenced sample consisted of PBMCs. Source of these receptors: a female donor with HTLV-1-associated myelopathy (HAM/TSP).

The genes are TRBV25-1 and TRBJ2-5; D uncertain. V lost 3 bases and J 2 bases, leaving 13 bases between the germline ends. Per the germline V gene, CDR1 is MGHDK and CDR2 is SYGVNS. This CDR3 is built from 15 residues. The CDR3 protein is CASSEGRTTQETQYF. As DNA, the CDR3 is TGTGCCAGCAGTGAGGGCAGAACAACTCAAGAGACCCAGTACTTC.

This clonotype was observed many times. The chain joins TRBV12-3 or TRBV12-4 to TRBJ2-2; no firm D call. The CDR3 length is 11 residues. Trimming took off 4 bases at V and 8 bases at J, with 5 bases between the two ends. This chain's CDR3 is CASSSGGELFF. The CDR3 DNA is TGTGCCAGCAGTTCTGGTGGGGAGCTGTTTTTT.

This clonotype was counted a few times. The chain is built from TRBV7-2 and TRBJ2-7; 8 nucleotides line up with TRBD1. The V and J ends lost 5 bases and 3 bases, in that order; junction bases with no gene match: 6. The CDR3 is 14 residues long. The germline V gene encodes CDR1 SGHTA and CDR2 FQGNSA. CDR3 sequence reads: CASSPRTGHYEQYF. The CDR3 DNA is TGTGCCAGCAGCCCACGGACAGGGCACTACGAGCAGTACTTC. Variable domain in full (rest from reference TRBV7-2 and TRBJ2-7): GAGVSQSPSNKVTEKGKDVELRCDPISGHTALYWYRQSLGQGLEFLIYFQGNSAPDKSGLPSDRFSAERTGGSVSTLTIQRTQQEDSAVYLCASSPRTGHYEQYFGPGTRLTVT.

V and J are TRBV3-1 and TRBJ1-5; D not certain. CDR3 length: 13 amino acids. Germline values: CDR1 LGHDT, CDR2 YNNKEL (reference sequence). Between the trimmed V and J ends, which lost 2 bases and 11 bases, there was a span of 13 bases. CDR3 DNA sequence: TGTGCCAGCAGCCAAAGTCGGCACGCGGCCCAGCATTTT. As protein: CASSQSRHAAQHF.

The chain employs TRBV6-4 and TRBJ2-3; 11 bases are shared with TRBD2. CDR1 is MRHNA, CDR2 SNTAGT, per germline. The J segment lost 3 bases and the V segment lost 5 bases, leaving 4 bases of the junction unmatched. This CDR3 spans 15 amino acids. The CDR3, as DNA: TGTGCCAGCAGTACGACTAGCGGGGAAACAGATACGCAGTATTTT. As protein: CASSTTSGETDTQYF.

Only a few counts were recorded for this clonotype. This chain joins TRBV10-1 and TRBJ2-3; D gene uncertain. The germline CDR1 and CDR2 sequences are WNHNN and SYGVQD (reference sequence). The V gene lost 4 bases and the J gene lost 6 bases, with 14 bases spanning the gap. The length of the CDR3 is 14 residues. CDR3 amino acids: CASSAQRVFDTQYF. CDR3 DNA: TGCGCCAGCAGTGCCCAGCGTGTGTTTGATACGCAGTATTTT.

This clonotype was counted at least ten times. The chain couples TRBV7-9 to TRBJ2-3; 7 nucleotides agree with TRBD2. The CDR3 runs to 15 residues. The trim removed 5 bases at V and 2 bases at J, leaving 7 bases unmatched. In germline, CDR1 is SEHNR, CDR2 FQNEAQ (reference sequence). This CDR3 is CASSPRRGNTDTQYF. For the CDR3, the DNA is TGTGCCAGCAGCCCCAGGCGGGGGAACACAGATACGCAGTATTTT.

This clonotype was picked up many times. The rearrangement uses TRBV2 and TRBJ1-2; D possibly corresponds to TRBD1 (5 bases). Trimming took 5 bases from V and 4 from J, leaving 11 bases between them. This CDR3 is built from 13 residues. Looked up from germline, CDR1 is SNHLY and CDR2 is FYNNEI. CDR3 coding DNA: TGTGCCAGCAGTCCCGAGGGGCTCTATGGCTACACCTTC. It translates to CASSPEGLYGYTF.

This sequence joins TRBV20-1 and TRBJ2-7, with D perhaps TRBD1 (6 bases). V lost 7 bases, J lost 2 bases, and 18 bases lay in between. The CDR3 length is 14 residues. The germline gives CDR1 DFQATT, CDR2 SNEGSKA (reference sequence). The CDR3 is CSVIRRDTTYEQYF. The CDR3 coding sequence is TGCAGTGTCATCAGAAGGGACACCACCTACGAGCAGTACTTC.

On this clonotype: Just one base apart from a much larger clone, this may be a read error. The V and J genes are TRBV5-6 and TRBJ2-1; 8 nucleotides match TRBD1. Germline values: CDR1 SGHDT, CDR2 YYEEEE. This CDR3 has 18 residues. Trimming removed 1 base from V and 3 bases from J; junction bases left unmatched: 12. The CDR3: CASSLTGQGFLFYNEQFF. The CDR3, as DNA: TGTGCCAGCAGCTTGACTGGACAGGGCTTCCTCTTCTACAATGAGCAGTTCTTC.

DNA for the CDR3: TGTGCCAGCAGTGATCAGGGAAACACAGATACGCAGTATTTT. The encoded protein is CASSDQGNTDTQYF. The rearrangement joins TRBV2 to TRBJ2-3, with TRBD1 as a possible D gene (5 bases). Germline CDR1 and CDR2: SNHLY and FYNNEI. This CDR3 spans 14 amino acids. The ends were cut back, 3 bases at V and 2 bases at J, with 9 bases in the middle.

This clonotype showed up many times. This chain uses TRBV5-1 with TRBJ2-4, with D possibly TRBD1 on 5 matching bases. The CDR3 is 18 residues long. V was trimmed by 4 bases and J by 1 base, leaving 21 bases between them. The germline V gene encodes CDR1 SGHRS and CDR2 YFSETQ. CDR3: CASSPTTAKKQAKNIQYF. DNA of the CDR3: TGCGCCAGCAGCCCGACGACAGCAAAAAAGCAGGCCAAAAACATTCAGTACTTC.